This is a list of T cell receptor beta chains from one sample in a study of T cell changes during pregnancy in multiple sclerosis. TCRdb keeps only in-frame clones here, not all; method: immunoSEQ multiplex PCR. In the table there are roughly 59,000 clones, around nine tenths of which are singletons. The source material was peripheral blood, sampled in the third trimester of pregnancy. The receptors stem from a female donor in good health, enrolled as a control in a pregnancy study. The CDR3 runs from the conserved cysteine through the conserved F or W. A D gene is named only where the DNA matches it firmly.

D gene: TRBD2
V gene: TRBV6-5
J gene: TRBJ2-3
CDR3 protein: CASRVPGGADTQYF
CDR3 DNA: TGTGCCAGCAGGGTGCCGGGGGGGGCCGATACGCAGTATTTT

D gene: -
V gene: TRBV28
J gene: TRBJ1-3
CDR3 protein: CASSLRLSGSGNTIYF
CDR3 DNA: TGTGCCAGCAGTTTACGCCTGTCGGGCTCTGGAAACACCATATATTTT

D gene: -
V gene: TRBV11-3
J gene: TRBJ1-1
CDR3 protein: CASSLEWRGRQFTEAFF
CDR3 DNA: TGTGCCAGCAGCTTAGAATGGAGGGGACGGCAGTTCACTGAAGCTTTCTTT

D gene: TRBD1
V gene: TRBV19
J gene: TRBJ2-5
CDR3 protein: CASSIAGGPETQYF
CDR3 DNA: TGTGCCAGTAGTATAGCAGGGGGCCCGGAGACCCAGTACTTC

D gene: TRBD1
V gene: TRBV5-6
J gene: TRBJ2-7
CDR3 protein: CASSRGQTYEQYF
CDR3 DNA: TGTGCCAGCAGCCGGGGACAGACCTACGAGCAGTACTTC

D gene: -
V gene: TRBV6-6
J gene: TRBJ1-6
CDR3 protein: CASSPQPSGNSPLHF
CDR3 DNA: TGTGCCAGCAGCCCCCAGCCCTCGGGGAATTCACCCCTCCACTTT

D gene: -
V gene: TRBV7-8
J gene: TRBJ1-5
CDR3 protein: CASLEGTNSNQPQHF
CDR3 DNA: TGTGCCAGCCTGGAGGGGACCAATAGCAATCAGCCCCAGCATTTT

D gene: -
V gene: TRBV19
J gene: TRBJ2-5
CDR3 protein: CASSIRDTFQETQYF
CDR3 DNA: TGTGCCAGTAGTATCCGGGACACCTTCCAAGAGACCCAGTACTTC

D gene: -
V gene: TRBV5-8
J gene: TRBJ1-4
CDR3 protein: CASSLRGLGEKLFF
CDR3 DNA: TGTGCCAGCAGCCTCAGAGGGTTAGGTGAAAAACTGTTTTTT

D gene: -
V gene: TRBV4-3
J gene: TRBJ1-2
CDR3 protein: CASSQGSQDSTYTF
CDR3 DNA: TGCGCCAGCAGCCAGGGGAGTCAGGATTCTACCTACACCTTC

D gene: TRBD1
V gene: TRBV11-2
J gene: TRBJ2-7
CDR3 protein: CASSYRGDEQYF
CDR3 DNA: TGTGCCAGCAGCTACAGGGGCGACGAGCAGTACTTC